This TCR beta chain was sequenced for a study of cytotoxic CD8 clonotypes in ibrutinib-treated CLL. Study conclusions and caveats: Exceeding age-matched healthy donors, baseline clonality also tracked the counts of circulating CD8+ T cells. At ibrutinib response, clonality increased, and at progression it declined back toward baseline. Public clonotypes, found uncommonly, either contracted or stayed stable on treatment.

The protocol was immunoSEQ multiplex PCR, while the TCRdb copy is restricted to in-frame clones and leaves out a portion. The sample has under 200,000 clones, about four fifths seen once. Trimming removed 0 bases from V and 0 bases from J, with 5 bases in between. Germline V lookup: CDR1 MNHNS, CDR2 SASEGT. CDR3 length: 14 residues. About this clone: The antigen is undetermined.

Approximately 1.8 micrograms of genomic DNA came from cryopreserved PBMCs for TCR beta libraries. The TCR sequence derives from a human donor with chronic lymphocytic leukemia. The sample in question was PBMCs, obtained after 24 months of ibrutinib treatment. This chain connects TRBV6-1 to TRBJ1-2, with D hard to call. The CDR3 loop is CASSEAVANYGYTF. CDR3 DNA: TGTGCCAGCAGTGAAGCGGTAGCTAACTATGGCTACACCTTC.